Below, 24 T cell receptor beta chains from the same sample are listed, as sequenced in a study of CD8 T cells in ankylosing spondylitis. Study-wide results and limits: A TCR beta motif of eight highly homologous variants appeared characteristic of ankylosing spondylitis blood.

TCRdb re-derived calls from the 5' RACE reads in MiXCR, one entry per CDR3 protein. Seen here are more than 650,000 distinct CDR3 sequences, 12% observed once, and the top ten hold approximately 0.5%. Their antigens remain unidentified. Sequencing was carried out using blood, either unsorted or a sorted T cell fraction (not recorded which). Source of these receptors: a male donor with ankylosing spondylitis.

This clonotype turned up a few times. This rearrangement joins TRBV4-3 to TRBJ1-3; maybe TRBD1 (5 bases). V lost 0 bases to trimming and J lost 4 bases, with 13 bases between them. The CDR3 consists of 16 residues. Germline values: CDR1 LGHNA, CDR2 YSLEER. The chain's CDR3 is CASSQDKAGKGNTIYF. Here the CDR3 DNA reads TGCGCCAGCAGCCAAGATAAGGCAGGGAAGGGAAACACCATATATTTT.

A few counts support this clonotype. The genes are TRBV7-9 and TRBJ2-3; D not resolved. Per the germline V gene, CDR1 is SEHNR and CDR2 is FQNEAQ (reference sequence). The V gene lost 4 bases and the J gene lost 5 bases, with 10 bases spanning the gap. This CDR3 is built from 13 residues. CDR3 protein: CASSSPLRDTQYF. Written as DNA, the CDR3 is TGTGCCAGCAGCTCCCCCCTGCGAGATACGCAGTATTTT.

The chain couples TRBV20-1 to TRBJ1-2; D uncertain. In germline, CDR1 is DFQATT, CDR2 SNEGSKA (reference sequence). This CDR3 is 12 amino acids long. The V gene lost 1 base and the J gene lost 1 base, with 4 bases spanning the gap. The CDR3 bases are TGCAGTGCTAGAGTAGATAACTATGGCTACACCTTC. Amino acids: CSARVDNYGYTF.

There are a few counts of this clonotype. The V call is TRBV5-1, the J call TRBJ2-7; no definite D call. The CDR3 consists of 14 residues. Germline V CDR1 and CDR2: SGHRS, YFSETQ. V lost 2 bases to trimming and J lost 0 bases, with 9 bases between them. CDR3 sequence (DNA): TGCGCCAGCAGCTTCGGTGGTATCTCCTACGAGCAGTACTTC. This encodes CASSFGGISYEQYF.

This clonotype was observed a handful of times. This chain connects TRBV7-2 to TRBJ1-3; 8 bases are a match to TRBD1. Trimming at V came to 1 base and at J to 5 bases, leaving 10 bases not matched to a gene. In germline, CDR1 is SGHTA, CDR2 FQGNSA. The CDR3 contains 17 residues. The CDR3 sequence: CASSLGPFRTGRNTIYF. CDR3 DNA sequence: TGTGCCAGCAGCTTAGGCCCCTTTCGGACAGGGAGAAACACCATATATTTT.

The chain has TRBV6-2 or TRBV6-3 and TRBJ1-2; D remains ambiguous. The CDR3 has 16 amino acids. The germline gives CDR1 MNHEY, CDR2 SVGEGT. The germline V and J ends were trimmed by 0 bases and 6 bases, with 17 bases remaining between them. CDR3 protein: CASSYSLRDRWDGYTF. The CDR3 bases are TGTGCCAGCAGTTACTCGCTACGGGATAGGTGGGATGGCTACACCTTC.

This clonotype was counted between two and nine times. This chain uses TRBV20-1 with TRBJ1-6, with D perhaps TRBD1 (5 bases). In germline, CDR1 is DFQATT, CDR2 SNEGSKA (reference sequence). This CDR3 has 13 amino acids. V lost 6 bases, J lost 9 bases, and 15 bases lay in between. The CDR3: CSAPRVQGSPLHF. CDR3 nucleotide sequence: TGCAGTGCCCCTAGAGTCCAGGGTTCACCCCTCCACTTT.

In this sample, this clonotype turned up a few times. This sequence joins TRBV7-2 and TRBJ1-2, with D unresolved. Trimming took 1 base from V and 2 from J, leaving 8 bases between them. The CDR3 is made up of 14 amino acids. Looked up from germline, CDR1 is SGHTA and CDR2 is FQGNSA. CDR3 amino acids: CASSLEWQNYGYTF. The CDR3 bases are TGTGCCAGCAGCTTAGAATGGCAGAACTATGGCTACACCTTC. The whole variable domain, filled in from reference TRBV7-2 and TRBJ1-2, reads GAGVSQSPSNKVTEKGKDVELRCDPISGHTALYWYRQSLGQGLEFLIYFQGNSAPDKSGLPSDRFSAERTGGSVSTLTIQRTQQEDSAVYLCASSLEWQNYGYTFGSGTRLTVV.

The chain carries TRBV18 and TRBJ2-7; unclear D gene. Germline CDR1 KGHSH, CDR2 LQKENI. Trimming stripped 2 bases from V and 3 bases from J, with 8 bases between. This CDR3 region has 13 residues. In DNA, the CDR3 is TGTGCCAGCTCACCATCCGTTTACTACGAGCAGTACTTC. Translated: CASSPSVYYEQYF.

The J gene is TRBJ2-3, the V gene TRBV29-1, with 11 bases lining up with TRBD2. CDR3 length equals 15 residues. V was clipped by 4 bases and J by 0 bases; unmatched bases: 3. Germline V gene data show CDR1 as SQVTM and CDR2 as ANQGSEA. CDR3 residues: CSVVGLAASTDTQYF. DNA for the CDR3: TGCAGCGTTGTGGGACTAGCGGCTAGCACAGATACGCAGTATTTT.

CDR3 sequence: CASSLQGVRDSEQYF. CDR3 in DNA: TGTGCCAGCAGCTTACAGGGCGTGAGGGACTCCGAGCAGTACTTC. This chain joins TRBV7-2 and TRBJ2-7; possible D gene TRBD2, 6 bases. With 2 bases removed from V and 6 bases from J, the gap between germline ends came to 17 bases. This CDR3 spans 15 amino acids. Germline V gene data show CDR1 as SGHTA and CDR2 as FQGNSA.

The table lists this clonotype with a few counts. The rearrangement joins TRBV4-3 to TRBJ2-3; D is unresolved. In germline, CDR1 is LGHNA, CDR2 YSLEER. The V end lost 1 base, the J end lost 4 bases, and 6 bases lay between the germline ends. The CDR3 is 13 residues long. For the CDR3, the DNA is TGCGCCAGCAGCCAAGTCCCCCCAGATACGCAGTATTTT. Its protein product is CASSQVPPDTQYF.

This clonotype was seen repeatedly, ten times or more. The chain recombines TRBV20-1 with TRBJ2-7, with 8 positions matching TRBD1. Germline CDR1 DFQATT, CDR2 SNEGSKA (reference sequence). The CDR3 covers 15 residues. V shed 1 base, J shed 3 bases, and the junction held 8 bases outside the gene matches. The CDR3 spells CSARGGQGAIYEQYF. CDR3 sequence (DNA): TGCAGTGCTAGAGGAGGGCAGGGGGCCATCTACGAGCAGTACTTC.

This clonotype has at least ten counts. V and J are TRBV29-1 and TRBJ2-7; a possible D gene is TRBD1 (5 bases). The CDR3 is 12 amino acids. The V end was cut by 4 bases, the J end by 4 bases, with 11 bases between. Germline CDR1 and CDR2: SQVTM and ANQGSEA. The CDR3 spells CSVGPGQYEQYF. The CDR3 nucleotides read TGCAGCGTTGGACCAGGGCAGTACGAGCAGTACTTC.

This clonotype turned up a few times. The chain recombines TRBV5-6 with TRBJ2-5; a weak D match, TRBD1 (5 bases). Deletions cut 3 bases from V and 5 bases from J, with 14 bases between. The CDR3 runs to 14 residues. The germline gives CDR1 SGHDT, CDR2 YYEEEE. The CDR3 nucleotides are TGTGCCAGCAGCTCTGTAGGGGTCAAGGAGACCCAGTACTTC. Translated: CASSSVGVKETQYF.

This clonotype was seen many times. This sequence joins TRBV7-9 and TRBJ1-1; no reliable D call. The CDR3 extends over 13 amino acids. V was pared by 5 bases and J by 3 bases, with 10 bases between. The germline CDR1 and CDR2 sequences are SEHNR and FQNEAQ (reference sequence). This chain's CDR3 is CASSLVSYTEAFF. The CDR3 DNA reads TGTGCCAGCAGCCTAGTGTCGTACACTGAAGCTTTCTTT. Full variable domain (rest looked up from reference TRBV7-9 and TRBJ1-1): DTGVSQNPRHKITKRGQNVTFRCDPISEHNRLYWYRQTLGQGPEFLTYFQNEAQLEKSRLLSDRFSAERPKGSFSTLEIQRTEQGDSAMYLCASSLVSYTEAFFGQGTRLTVV.

V and J are TRBV5-4 and TRBJ2-7; TRBD2 matches 13 bases. After removal of 3 bases from V and 6 bases from J, the junction contained 6 bases not matched to a gene. Germline CDR1 reads SGHNT; CDR2 reads YYREEE (reference sequence). The CDR3 runs to 15 residues. CDR3 DNA sequence: TGTGCCAGCAGCTCCGGGACTAGCGGGATCAGCGAGCAGTACTTC. As protein: CASSSGTSGISEQYF.

The V and J genes are TRBV12-3 or TRBV12-4 and TRBJ1-5; a possible D gene is TRBD1 (5 bases). This CDR3 has 16 residues. The V and J ends lost 4 bases and 7 bases respectively, with 20 bases between them. The CDR3 loop reads CASSSGTPGREQPQHF. In DNA form, the CDR3 reads TGTGCCAGCAGTTCCGGGACCCCAGGAAGGGAACAGCCCCAGCATTTT.

This rearrangement joins TRBV5-1 to TRBJ2-3; 10 bases align to TRBD2. Germline CDR1 reads SGHRS; CDR2 reads YFSETQ. V shed 7 bases, J shed 5 bases, and the junction held 10 bases outside the gene matches. There are 15 residues in the CDR3. The CDR3: CASGYSGGLVDTQYF. The CDR3 DNA is TGCGCCAGCGGATATAGCGGGGGGCTGGTAGATACGCAGTATTTT.

A few counts support this clonotype. The chain carries TRBV4-3 and TRBJ1-5, with D perhaps matching TRBD1 (6 bases). Germline lookup yields CDR1 LGHNA and CDR2 YSLEER. V was clipped by 1 base and J by 6 bases, with 13 bases between them. The CDR3 is 15 amino acids. The CDR3 protein is CASSQGFTGLQPQHF. The CDR3 bases are TGCGCCAGCAGCCAAGGGTTCACAGGGCTTCAGCCCCAGCATTTT.

The chain links TRBV18 to TRBJ2-5; D is undetermined. Looked up from germline, CDR1 is KGHSH and CDR2 is LQKENI. This CDR3 contains 14 residues. V lost 1 base and J lost 4, with 10 bases in between. CDR3 sequence (DNA): TGTGCCAGCTCACCACGTAGTTGGGGAGAGACCCAGTACTTC. Protein: CASSPRSWGETQYF.

In this sample, this clonotype turned up a few times. This chain uses TRBV25-1 with TRBJ2-1; 7 nucleotides agree with TRBD2. There are 16 residues in the CDR3. Germline assignment: CDR1 MGHDK and CDR2 SYGVNS. V dropped 1 base and J dropped 4; count of bases not matched to a gene: 7. The chain's CDR3 is CASSELSGTTYNEQFF. In nucleotides, the CDR3 is TGTGCCAGCAGTGAATTGAGCGGGACTACGTACAATGAGCAGTTCTTC. Full variable domain (remainder filled in from reference TRBV25-1 and TRBJ2-1): EADIYQTPRYLVIGTGKKITLECSQTMGHDKMYWYQQDPGMELHLIHYSYGVNSTEKGDLSSESTVSRIRTEHFPLTLESARPSHTSQYLCASSELSGTTYNEQFFGPGTRLTVL.

This clonotype was detected a few times. V usage is TRBV20-1 and J usage is TRBJ2-4; weak D call: TRBD1 (6 bases). Germline V gene data show CDR1 as DFQATT and CDR2 as SNEGSKA (reference sequence). The germline V and J ends were trimmed by 4 bases and 8 bases, with 12 bases remaining between them. The CDR3 totals 12 residues. The CDR3: CSAILGAYIQYF. The CDR3 region has the DNA TGCAGTGCTATTTTGGGGGCTTACATTCAGTACTTC.

This clonotype has ten or more counts. J is TRBJ2-1 and V is TRBV20-1; TRBD2 matches 8 bases. Looked up from germline, CDR1 is DFQATT and CDR2 is SNEGSKA (reference sequence). The CDR3 extends over 14 amino acids. The ends lost 1 base at V and 3 bases at J; junction bases unmatched: 2. CDR3: CSARGSGNYNEQFF. The CDR3 nucleotides read TGCAGTGCTAGAGGTAGCGGGAACTACAATGAGCAGTTCTTC.